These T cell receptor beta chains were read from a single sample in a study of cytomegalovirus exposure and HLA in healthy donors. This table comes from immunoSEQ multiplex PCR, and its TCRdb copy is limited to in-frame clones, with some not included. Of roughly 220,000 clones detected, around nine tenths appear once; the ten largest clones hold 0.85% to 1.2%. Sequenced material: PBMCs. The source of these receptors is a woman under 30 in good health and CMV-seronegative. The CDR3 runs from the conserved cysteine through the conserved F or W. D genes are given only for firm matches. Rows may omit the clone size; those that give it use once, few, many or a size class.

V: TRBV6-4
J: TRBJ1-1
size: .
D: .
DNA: TGTGCCAGCAGTGATGGGACATGGACTGAAGCTTTCTTT
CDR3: CASSDGTWTEAFF

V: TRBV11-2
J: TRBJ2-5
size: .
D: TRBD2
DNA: TGTGCCAGCAGCGAAGATCCGGGACTACAAGAGACCCAGTACTTC
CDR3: CASSEDPGLQETQYF

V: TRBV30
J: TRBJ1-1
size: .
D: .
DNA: TGTGCCTGGAGGGGAGAGGTGAACACTGAAGCTTTCTTT
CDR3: CAWRGEVNTEAFF

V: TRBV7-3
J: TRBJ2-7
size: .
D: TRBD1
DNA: TGTGCCAGCAGCTTGGCCGGGACAGCAGGCTACGAGCAGTACTTC
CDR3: CASSLAGTAGYEQYF

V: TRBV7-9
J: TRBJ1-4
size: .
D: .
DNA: TGTGCCAGCAGCTTAGACCGGGGAGGTGGTGAAAAACTGTTTTTT
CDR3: CASSLDRGGGEKLFF

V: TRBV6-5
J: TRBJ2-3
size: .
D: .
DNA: TGTGCCAGCTCGATAGCGCCAAGCACAGATACGCAGTATTTT
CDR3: CASSIAPSTDTQYF

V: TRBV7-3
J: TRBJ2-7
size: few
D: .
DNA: TGTGCCAGCAGCCCAAACTCGTGGGGCCAGCTAGAATACGAGCAGTACTTC
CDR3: CASSPNSWGQLEYEQYF

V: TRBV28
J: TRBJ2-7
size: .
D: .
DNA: TGTGCCAGCAGCAGGGTAAACCCCAGGGAGCAGTACTTC
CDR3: CASSRVNPREQYF

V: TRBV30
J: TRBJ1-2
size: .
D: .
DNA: TGTGCCTGGAGTGTATTCTCCCGGGGCTACACCTTC
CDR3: CAWSVFSRGYTF

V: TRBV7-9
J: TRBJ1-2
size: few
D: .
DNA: TGTGCCAGCAGCCAGTATGGCTACACCTTC
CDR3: CASSQYGYTF

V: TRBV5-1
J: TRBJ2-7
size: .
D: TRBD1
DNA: TGCGCCAGCAGCTTGGGACAGGGGATGGACGAGCAGTACTTC
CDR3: CASSLGQGMDEQYF

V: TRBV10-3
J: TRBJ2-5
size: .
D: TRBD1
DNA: TGTGCCATCAGTGAGGGGACAGGGTCCCTAGCGGCCCAGTACTTC
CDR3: CAISEGTGSLAAQYF

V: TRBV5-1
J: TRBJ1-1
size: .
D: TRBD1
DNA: TGCGCCAGCAGCTTGGTCCGTCAGGGGGGAGAAGCTTTCTTT
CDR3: CASSLVRQGGEAFF

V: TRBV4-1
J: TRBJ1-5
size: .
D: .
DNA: TGCGCCAGCAGCTCGGCCCCAGGGAGCAATCAGCCCCAGCATTTT
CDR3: CASSSAPGSNQPQHF

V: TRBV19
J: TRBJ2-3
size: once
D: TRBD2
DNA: TGTGCCAGTCGAAAGAGAACTAGCGGCACAGATACGCAGTATTTT
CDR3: CASRKRTSGTDTQYF

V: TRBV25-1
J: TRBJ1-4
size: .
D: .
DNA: TGTGCCAGCAGTGATACAGTACTGAAGGAAAAACTGTTTTTT
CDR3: CASSDTVLKEKLFF

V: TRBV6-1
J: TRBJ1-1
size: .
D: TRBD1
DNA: TGTGCCAGCAGTGAAGACAGGGGGCAGGAAGCTTTCTTT
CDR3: CASSEDRGQEAFF

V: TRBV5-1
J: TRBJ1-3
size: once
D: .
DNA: TGCGCCAGCAGCTTGGAGGGGCAGGTCCGCTCTGGAAACACCATATATTTT
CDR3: CASSLEGQVRSGNTIYF

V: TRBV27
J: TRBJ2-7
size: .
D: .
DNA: TGTGCCAGCAGTTTTAGAGGAGATTACGAGCAGTACTTC
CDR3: CASSFRGDYEQYF

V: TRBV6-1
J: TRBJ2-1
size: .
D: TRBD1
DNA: TGTGCCAGCAGTGTAAACAGGGGGCGAGGGTCCTACAATGAGCAGTTCTTC
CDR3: CASSVNRGRGSYNEQFF

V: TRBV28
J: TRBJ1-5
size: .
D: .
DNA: TGTGCCAGCAGCCCAGACAGGTTGAATCAGCCCCAGCATTTT
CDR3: CASSPDRLNQPQHF

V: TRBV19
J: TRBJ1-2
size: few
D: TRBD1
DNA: TGTGCCAGTAGCCCCGGGACAGCCTATGGCTACACCTTC
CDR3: CASSPGTAYGYTF

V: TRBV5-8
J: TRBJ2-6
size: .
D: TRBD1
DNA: TGTGCCAGCAGCCCCATCACAGGGGCACTCTCTGGGGCCAACGTCCTGACTTTC
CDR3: CASSPITGALSGANVLTF

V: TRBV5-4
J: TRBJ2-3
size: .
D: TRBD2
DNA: TGTGCCAGCAGCTTAGCGGGAGTTTTGACAGATACGCAGTATTTT
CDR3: CASSLAGVLTDTQYF

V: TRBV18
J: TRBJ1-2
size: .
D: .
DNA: TGTGCCAGCTCACCCCGGGGGGTTGAAGTCGGCTACACCTTC
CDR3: CASSPRGVEVGYTF

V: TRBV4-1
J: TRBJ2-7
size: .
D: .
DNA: TGCGCCAGCAGCCCTACCGCGGGGGCTGCGAGGATCTACGAGCAGTACTTC
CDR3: CASSPTAGAARIYEQYF

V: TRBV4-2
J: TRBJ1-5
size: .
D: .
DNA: TGTGCCAGCAGTCAGAATAGCAATCAGCCCCAGCATTTT
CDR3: CASSQNSNQPQHF

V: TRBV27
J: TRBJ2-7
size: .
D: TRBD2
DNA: TGTGCCAGCATAGATACGGGGGGAAGGTACGAGCAGTACTTC
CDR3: CASIDTGGRYEQYF

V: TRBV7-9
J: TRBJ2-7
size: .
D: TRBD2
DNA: TGTGCCAGCAGTGCCGGGACTAGTGTCGGGTCCGAGCAGTACTTC
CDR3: CASSAGTSVGSEQYF

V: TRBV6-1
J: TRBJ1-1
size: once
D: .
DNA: TGTGCCAGCAGACCACAGGCGCGAAACACTGAAGCTTTCTTT
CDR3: CASRPQARNTEAFF

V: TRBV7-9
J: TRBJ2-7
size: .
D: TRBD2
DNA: TGTGCCAGTTCCCACCGGGAGGGTAAGCAGTACTTC
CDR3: CASSHREGKQYF

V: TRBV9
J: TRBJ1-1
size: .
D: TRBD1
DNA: TGTGCCAGCAGCGGGGACAGGCTGAACACTGAAGCTTTCTTT
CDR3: CASSGDRLNTEAFF

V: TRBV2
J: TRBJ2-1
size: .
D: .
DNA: TGTGCCAGCTGGGGACTGAATGAGCAGTTCTTC
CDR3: CASWGLNEQFF

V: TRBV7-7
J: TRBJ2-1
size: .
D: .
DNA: TGTGCCAGCAGCCCTCGGACAGCTATTCAATACAATGAGCAGTTCTTC
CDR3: CASSPRTAIQYNEQFF

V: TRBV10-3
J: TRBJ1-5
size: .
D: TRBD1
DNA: TGTGCCATCAGTGATCAACAGGGGGCGGCAGTGCGCCCCCAGCATTTT
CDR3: CAISDQQGAAVRPQHF

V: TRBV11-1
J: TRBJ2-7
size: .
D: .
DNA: TGTGCCAGCAGCCCCAATCGGGTCCAGCGAGCTGACTACGAGCAGTACTTC
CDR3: CASSPNRVQRADYEQYF

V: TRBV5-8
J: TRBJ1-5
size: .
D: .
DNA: TGTGCCAGCAGCGTAGAAACAGGGTTGTGGCCCCAGCATTTT
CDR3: CASSVETGLWPQHF

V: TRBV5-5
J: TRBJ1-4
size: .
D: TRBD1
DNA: TGTGCCAGCAGCTTGTATTCCGGGACAGCCCTTGGCAAACTGTTTTTT
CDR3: CASSLYSGTALGKLFF

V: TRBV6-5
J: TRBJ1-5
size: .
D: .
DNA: TGTGCCAGCCGTGCGGGCAATAGCAATCAGCCCCAGCATTTT
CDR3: CASRAGNSNQPQHF

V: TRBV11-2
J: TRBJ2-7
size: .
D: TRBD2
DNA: TGTGCCAGCAGCCGGGAGGGGAACTCCTACGAGCAGTACTTC
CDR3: CASSREGNSYEQYF

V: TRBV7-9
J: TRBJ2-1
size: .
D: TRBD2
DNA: TGTGCCAGCAGCTCCAAGCAGGGAGGGTACAATGAGCAGTTCTTC
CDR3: CASSSKQGGYNEQFF

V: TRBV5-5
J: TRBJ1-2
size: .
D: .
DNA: TGTGCCAGCAGCGCGCAGGGTGACTATGGCTACACCTTC
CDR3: CASSAQGDYGYTF

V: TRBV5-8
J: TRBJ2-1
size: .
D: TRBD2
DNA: TGTGCCAGCAGCTTTGGTAGCGGGAGAAGTAATGAGCAGTTCTTC
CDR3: CASSFGSGRSNEQFF

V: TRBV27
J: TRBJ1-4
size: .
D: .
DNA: TGTGCCAGCAGTTCCGCAGCGGACGGCCTTAATGAAAAACTGTTTTTT
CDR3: CASSSAADGLNEKLFF

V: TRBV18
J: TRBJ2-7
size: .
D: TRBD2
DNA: TGTGCCAGCTCTCCGAAGGCTATAGCGGGAGCCTACGAGCAGTACTTC
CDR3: CASSPKAIAGAYEQYF

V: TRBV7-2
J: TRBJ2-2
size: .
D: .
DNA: TGTGCCAGCAGCTTGTTGCGGACCGGGGAGCTGTTTTTT
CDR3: CASSLLRTGELFF

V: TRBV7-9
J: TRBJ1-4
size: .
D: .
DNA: TGTGCCAGCAGCCCGGGACTCCCAAATGAAAAACTGTTTTTT
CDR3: CASSPGLPNEKLFF